The 27 T cell receptor beta chains below all came from one sample that was sequenced in a study of Graves' ophthalmopathy and Graves' hyperthyroidism. Amplification of the TCR beta CDR3 regions used RNA transcripts (as template). Second-round multiplex PCR came after first-round RT-PCR with HTBI primers. Via MiXCR, TCRdb re-called the multiplex PCR reads, giving one row per CDR3 protein. Seen here are just over 600,000 distinct CDR3 sequences, about 20% observed once, and the top ten hold more than 5.5%. The sample consisted of peripheral blood. The receptor set was obtained from a woman between 18 and 30 years old with stable Graves' hyperthyroidism. Some clones in this sample may be carry-over from other donors' samples.

There are many counts of this clonotype. The chain recombines TRBV29-1 with TRBJ1-2, with 10 bases matching TRBD1. The ends lost 7 bases at V and 6 bases at J; junction bases unmatched: 2. The CDR3 runs to 11 residues. Looked up from germline, CDR1 is SQVTM and CDR2 is ANQGSEA. This CDR3 reads CSGGQGNGYTF. Here the CDR3 DNA reads TGCAGCGGGGGACAGGGGAATGGCTACACCTTC.

This clonotype has ten or more counts. This chain uses TRBV7-9 with TRBJ2-7; no definite D call. Germline CDR1 reads SEHNR; CDR2 reads FQNEAQ (reference sequence). The CDR3 contains 12 residues. Trimming removed 5 bases at V and 6 bases at J, with 11 bases between. CDR3 in amino acids: CASSQSWAEQYF. DNA of the CDR3: TGTGCCAGCAGCCAGAGCTGGGCCGAGCAGTACTTC.

This clonotype came up many times. This chain uses TRBV7-2 with TRBJ2-7; D may be TRBD1 (6 bases). The CDR3 is 15 residues long. Germline-derived CDR1 and CDR2 are SGHTA and FQGNSA. Trimming removed 1 base at V and 4 bases at J, with 14 bases between. The CDR3 bases are TGTGCCAGCAGCTTAGACAACTCCAGGGGTTACGAGCAGTACTTC. Its translation: CASSLDNSRGYEQYF.

The rearrangement uses TRBV7-6 and TRBJ2-2; 10 bases are shared with TRBD2. Unmatched junction bases numbered 10, after V lost 5 bases and J lost 4 bases. CDR1 and CDR2 (germline): SGHVS, FNYEAQ. This CDR3 spans 17 amino acids. CDR3 sequence reads: CASSPHFSGRTTGELFF. The CDR3 bases are TGTGCCAGCAGCCCGCATTTTAGCGGGAGGACCACCGGGGAGCTGTTTTTT.

Notes on this clonotype: Relative to the germline gene, one junction end is altered; a read error may explain this. Here the CDR3 reads CVSSMLTGDGYTF. The CDR3 nucleotides read TGTGTCAGCAGTATGTTGACAGGGGATGGCTACACCTTC. V and J are TRBV28 and TRBJ1-2, with 8 bases that match TRBD1. From germline, CDR1 is MDHEN and CDR2 SYDVKM. CDR3 size: 13 residues.

The chain combines TRBV5-1 with TRBJ1-5; D is undetermined. From germline, CDR1 is SGHRS and CDR2 YFSETQ. This CDR3 comprises 19 residues. Trimming removed 0 bases at V and 0 bases at J, with 19 bases between. In DNA, the CDR3 is TGCGCCAGCAGCTTGGGCCGACTGACCCTTCGTTATAGCAATCAGCCCCAGCATTTT. Residues: CASSLGRLTLRYSNQPQHF.

At least ten counts were recorded for this clonotype. The chain carries TRBV2 and TRBJ2-7, with D perhaps TRBD2 (5 bases). Germline CDR1 SNHLY, CDR2 FYNNEI. CDR3 length: 13 amino acids. V was trimmed by 8 bases and J by 5 bases, leaving 16 bases between them. The CDR3 spells CASERVRTHEQYF. Written as DNA, the CDR3 is TGTGCCAGCGAGAGGGTAAGGACCCACGAGCAGTACTTC.

At least ten counts were recorded for this clonotype. The rearrangement links TRBV9 to TRBJ1-1, with D hard to call. Germline V gives CDR1 SGDLS, CDR2 YYNGEE. The V end was cut by 3 bases, the J end by 10 bases, with 13 bases between. The CDR3 is 12 residues long. The DNA of the CDR3 is TGTGCCAGCAGCGACGATCCACAGACAGCTTTCTTT. The encoded protein is CASSDDPQTAFF.

This clonotype came up once. The chain joins TRBV25-1 to TRBJ2-2; no clear D. In germline, CDR1 is MGHDK, CDR2 SYGVNS. The CDR3 contains 13 residues. The V and J ends lost 2 bases and 8 bases respectively, with 9 bases between them. The CDR3 bases are TGTGCCAGCAGTGAAAAGGGTCTGGGGGAGCTGTTTTTT. Protein sequence: CASSEKGLGELFF.

This clonotype was observed at least ten times. This chain links TRBV12-3 or TRBV12-4 with TRBJ1-2, with 7 bases aligning to TRBD1. V was clipped by 10 bases and J by 7 bases; unmatched bases: 15. This CDR3 comprises 14 residues. DNA of the CDR3: TGTGCCACCAGGGAGGGACAGCCTAATAGTGGCTACACCTTC. Residues: CATREGQPNSGYTF.

The sample holds many counts of this clonotype. The chain joins TRBV6-2 or TRBV6-3 to TRBJ1-5; D remains ambiguous. Germline CDR1 and CDR2: MNHEY and SVGEGT. CDR3 length equals 14 residues. The ends were cut back, 8 bases at V and 0 bases at J, with 11 bases in the middle. CDR3 region: CASQRGNSNQPQHF. The CDR3 DNA follows: TGTGCCAGCCAGAGAGGGAATAGCAATCAGCCCCAGCATTTT.

Regarding this clonotype: A much bigger clone sits one base away, suggesting this may be a read error. This chain joins TRBV29-1 and TRBJ1-3, with D uncertain. The CDR3 runs 15 residues. Germline V lookup: CDR1 SQVTM, CDR2 ANQGSEA. Trimming took off 7 bases at V and 0 bases at J, with 16 bases between the two ends. This CDR3 is CSAWIGRFSGNTIYF. The CDR3 DNA follows: TGCAGCGCATGGATAGGGCGATTCTCTGGAAACACCATATATTTT.

This clonotype was seen repeatedly, ten times or more. The genes are TRBV25-1 and TRBJ2-5; 10 nucleotides align to TRBD2. V trimming: 6 bases; J trimming: 4 bases; junction bases outside the gene matches: 11. Germline V gives CDR1 MGHDK, CDR2 SYGVNS. The CDR3 runs 16 residues. CDR3 region: CASRERGASGRETQYF. CDR3 coding DNA: TGTGCCAGCAGGGAGAGGGGGGCTAGCGGGAGAGAGACCCAGTACTTC. Drawing the rest from reference TRBV25-1 and TRBJ2-5, the complete variable domain is EADIYQTPRYLVIGTGKKITLECSQTMGHDKMYWYQQDPGMELHLIHYSYGVNSTEKGDLSSESTVSRIRTEHFPLTLESARPSHTSQYLCASRERGASGRETQYFGPGTRLLVL.

This clonotype showed up many times. The V call is TRBV10-3, the J call TRBJ1-1; the D gene is possibly TRBD1 (6 bases). CDR1 is ENHRY, CDR2 SYGVKD, per germline. Trimming removed 7 bases at V and 3 bases at J, with 15 bases between. The CDR3 is 14 residues long. The CDR3 is CAINSGALDTEAFF. CDR3 DNA: TGTGCCATCAATTCGGGGGCCCTGGACACTGAAGCTTTCTTT.

A remark on this clonotype: With a much larger clone just one base away, this may be a read error. Given the absence of the conserved phenylalanine or tryptophan at the CDR3 end, a read error is likely. The chain links TRBV11-2 to TRBJ1-6; D possibly corresponds to TRBD1 (5 bases). The CDR3 runs to 13 residues. V was clipped by 1 base and J by 11 bases, with 9 bases between them. Germline-derived CDR1 and CDR2 are SGHAT and FQNNGV. The CDR3 loop reads CASSLGGATPLHS. CDR3 in DNA: TGTGCCAGCAGCTTAGGCGGGGCTACACCCCTCCACTCT.

This clonotype appeared many times. The chain couples TRBV20-1 to TRBJ1-2; TRBD1 agrees at 7 bases. There are 13 residues in the CDR3. The J segment lost 1 base and the V segment lost 3 bases, leaving 2 bases of the junction unmatched. CDR1 DFQATT and CDR2 SNEGSKA come from the germline V gene (reference sequence). The CDR3 sequence: CSASGTDNYGYTF. CDR3 bases: TGCAGTGCTAGCGGGACAGATAACTATGGCTACACCTTC.

This clonotype was seen a few times. J is TRBJ1-5 and V is TRBV6-5; D gene ambiguous. Trimming left V 4 bases short and J 0 bases short, with 10 bases between. CDR3 length: 15 amino acids. Germline-derived CDR1 and CDR2 are MNHEY and SVGAGI. As DNA, the CDR3 is TGTGCCAGCAGTTCGACCATTTATAGCAATCAGCCCCAGCATTTT. Translating it yields CASSSTIYSNQPQHF.

This clonotype showed up many times. The rearrangement uses TRBV20-1 and TRBJ1-1, with 11 bases aligning to TRBD1. The germline V gene has CDR1 DFQATT and CDR2 SNEGSKA (reference sequence). The CDR3 extends over 14 amino acids. Trimming removed 3 bases from V and 10 bases from J; junction bases left unmatched: 10. CDR3 amino acids: CSARGQGGTSTAFF. CDR3 in DNA: TGCAGTGCTAGGGGACAGGGGGGGACGTCAACAGCTTTCTTT.

This clonotype was observed a few times. The rearrangement links TRBV9 to TRBJ1-1; D remains unclear. The CDR3 consists of 13 residues. V dropped 0 bases and J dropped 3 bases, with 6 bases sitting between them. Germline-derived CDR1 and CDR2 are SGDLS and YYNGEE. CDR3 loop: CASSVAGYTEAFF. DNA for the CDR3: TGTGCCAGCAGCGTAGCGGGGTACACTGAAGCTTTCTTT.

The sample holds many counts of this clonotype. This chain links TRBV12-3 or TRBV12-4 with TRBJ2-7; the match to TRBD2 covers 10 bases. Germline trimming cut 6 bases from V and 4 bases from J; bases unmatched to any gene: 9. The CDR3 runs 15 residues. The CDR3 DNA reads as TGTGCCAGCAGCCAAGCGGGAGGGTCTTTATACGAGCAGTACTTC. This translates into CASSQAGGSLYEQYF.

This clonotype was seen many times. The junction shows a germline mismatch at one end, possibly a read error. This rearrangement joins TRBV5-1 to TRBJ1-1; 11 positions match TRBD1. The germline V gene has CDR1 SGHRS and CDR2 YFSETQ. The CDR3 runs to 14 residues. The CDR3 region is CASSPGTGGTEAFF. In DNA, the CDR3 is TGTGCCAGCAGTCCTGGGACAGGGGGCACTGAAGCTTTCTTT.

The V gene is TRBV20-1, the J gene TRBJ2-5; no clear D gene. Germline CDR1 and CDR2: DFQATT and SNEGSKA (reference sequence). The length of the CDR3 is 13 residues. V was cut by 5 bases and J by 4 bases, with 14 bases left in between. CDR3 DNA: TGCAGTGCTCAGCTCTGGACCCGAGAGACCCAGTACTTC. Translated, it gives CSAQLWTRETQYF.

CDR3 bases: TGTGCCGCCAGAACCGGGACAGGGATTGAAGCTTTCTTT. It is translated as CAARTGTGIEAFF. The V and J genes are TRBV6-4 and TRBJ1-1; 9 bases line up with TRBD1. The CDR3 is 13 amino acids. Germline lookup yields CDR1 MRHNA and CDR2 SNTAGT. The ends lost 11 bases at V and 7 bases at J; junction bases unmatched: 11.

The chain couples TRBV6-2 or TRBV6-3 to TRBJ2-2; a possible D gene is TRBD2 (7 bases). Trimming left V 0 bases short and J 1 base short, with 15 bases between. The CDR3 is made up of 18 amino acids. Germline loops: CDR1 MNHEY, CDR2 SVGEGT. CDR3 nucleotides: TGTGCCAGCAGTTACTCGATGGGGGGGGCTGTGAACACCGGGGAGCTGTTTTTT. It codes for CASSYSMGGAVNTGELFF.

This clonotype was picked up many times. The V gene is TRBV12-3 or TRBV12-4, the J gene TRBJ2-7, with 8 bases aligning to TRBD1. The length of the CDR3 is 18 residues. The V segment lost 5 bases and the J segment 5 bases; nucleotides outside the gene matches: 20. CDR3 bases: TGTGCCAGCAGTCCCCTTTTCCGGGACAGGCTCGTCGGGGACGAGCAGTACTTC. Its translation is CASSPLFRDRLVGDEQYF.

This clonotype came up many times. Given a much more abundant clone one base away, this may be a read error. V usage is TRBV28 and J usage is TRBJ2-7, with 7 positions matching TRBD1. Trimming at V came to 2 bases and at J to 2 bases, leaving 6 bases not matched to a gene. The CDR3 contains 15 residues. Per germline, CDR1 MDHEN and CDR2 SYDVKM. CDR3 sequence: CASSLHPTGTYEQYF. The CDR3 nucleotides read TGTGCCAGCAGTTTACACCCGACAGGGACCTACGAGCAGTACTTC.

This clonotype appeared a single time. V is TRBV7-8 and J is TRBJ2-5; D is possibly TRBD1 or TRBD2 (5 bases each). Germline values: CDR1 SGHVS, CDR2 FQNEAQ. This CDR3 is built from 15 residues. The V end lost 7 bases, the J end lost 2 bases, and 17 bases lay between the germline ends. The CDR3 nucleotides are TGTGCCAGCATCCGAGGCCGGGACCGACAAGAGACCCAGTACTTC. This encodes CASIRGRDRQETQYF.